This paragraph reports one T cell receptor (beta chain). The sample belongs to a study of blood T cell dynamics during melanoma immunotherapy. Study overall: Standard first-line treatment here was pembrolizumab or nivolumab plus ipilimumab in metastatic melanoma.

DNA loading was fixed at about 340 ng for all bulk PBMC samples. Measured with immunoSEQ multiplex PCR; TCRdb has only the in-frame clones, and not every one. The data show some 14,000 clones, about 93% seen once. The time point was: week 3, after first cycle of checkpoint inhibitor. No patient had earlier systemic cancer treatment, concurrent immunosuppressants, or another active cancer. Germline CDR1 ENHRY, CDR2 SYGVKD. Trimming took 4 bases from V and 7 from J, leaving 16 bases between them. The CDR3 covers 14 residues. The sequencing here drew on blood, taken from a patient treated with checkpoint blockade. The J gene is TRBJ2-5, the V gene TRBV10-3; a possible D gene is TRBD1 (6 bases). This clonotype was obtained from a human donor with melanoma. In DNA, the CDR3 is TGTGCCATCAGTGGAGAGGGGGTAAGGGGGACCCAGTACTTC. Its translation is CAISGEGVRGTQYF.